This T cell receptor (beta chain) was documented in a study of early T cells in non-severe SARS-CoV-2 infection (dated by TCRdb to about 2021). In terms of the full investigation: Because TCR sequencing was done on bulk RNA from unsorted whole blood, the alpha and beta chains could not be paired.

Library prep was done by 5' RACE. Sequencing took place on a NextSeq 500. The TCR library protocol attached unique molecular identifiers to individual cDNA molecules to correct for sequencing error and PCR bias. Both TCR alpha and beta chains were sequenced, and tight co-correlation was observed between alpha and beta sequence abundances in each sample. Per the authors' processing: V gene, J gene and CDR3 annotation of TCR sequences was performed with Decombinator V4. Expanded TCRs were defined as changing significantly between any two time points under a Poisson model with p below 0.0001. TCR abundances were normalised to the total number of TCRs sequenced per sample and were expressed as counts per million. MAIT TCRs were defined by TRAV1-2 paired with TRAJ12, TRAJ20 or TRAJ33, and iNKT TCRs by TRAV10 paired with TRAJ18. VDJdb, accessed 1 November 2021, was searched for CMV, EBV and SARS-CoV-2 annotated TCRs, with TCRs annotated for multiple antigens excluded. In TCRdb, the public reads were trimmed at Q25 with fastp and aligned with MiXCR, with productive beta chains retained. A single entry per CDR3 protein holds the most common genes and DNA from its merged rows. None of the V and J calls come from the authors' own analysis; TCRdb made them. The sample table contains some 100,000 distinct CDR3 sequences; only one count was recorded for under 15% of them. Less than 0.6% of the sample rests with the top ten.

The CDR3 spans 17 residues, from the cysteine through the phenylalanine. Of the read, only the CDR3 DNA is kept; its 51 bases are in frame from base 1. Deletion took 3 bases off V and 0 bases off J, with a span of 17 bases between the germline ends. Looking up the germline V gene yields CDR1 SGDLS and CDR2 YYNGEE. A case-control design nested within a healthcare worker cohort in London, UK, was used, with weekly nasopharyngeal swab PCR tests and blood sampling performed. Healthcare workers were enrolled in the week of the UK lockdown, from 23 to 31 March 2020, and were followed every week for up to about 16 weeks. As concerns this clonotype: Its antigen is unknown. The record has no base qualities; no much larger clone is one base away.

Overall study outcomes, separate from this receptor: VDJdb matching was skewed toward anti-spike CD8 responses and likely underestimated virus-specific expansions by missing private and CD4 specificities.

The receptor comes from an adult who was a healthcare worker with PCR-confirmed SARS-CoV-2 infection or an uninfected control (not recorded which). Sequencing was performed on whole blood. Recombination connected TRBV9 to TRBJ2-3; the D segment could be TRBD2, given 6 matching bases. The CDR3 in this case is CASSAPGGIVSTDTQYF. The bases are TGTGCCAGCAGCGCGCCCGGCGGGATAGTAAGCACAGATACGCAGTATTTT.